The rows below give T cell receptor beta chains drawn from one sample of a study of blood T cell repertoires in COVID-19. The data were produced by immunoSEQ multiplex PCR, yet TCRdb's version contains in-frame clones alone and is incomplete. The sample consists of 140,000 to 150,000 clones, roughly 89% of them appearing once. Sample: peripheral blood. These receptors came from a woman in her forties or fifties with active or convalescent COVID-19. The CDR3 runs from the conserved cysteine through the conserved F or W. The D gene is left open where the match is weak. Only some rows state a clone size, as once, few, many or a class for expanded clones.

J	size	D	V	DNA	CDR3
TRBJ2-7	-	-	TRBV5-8	TGTGCCAGCAGCTTGCGGTTCGAACGCTACGAGCAGTACTTC	CASSLRFERYEQYF
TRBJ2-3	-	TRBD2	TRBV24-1	TGTGCCACCAGTGACCCAAGCGGGGGTAGCACAGATACGCAGTATTTT	CATSDPSGGSTDTQYF
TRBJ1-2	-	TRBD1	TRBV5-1	TGCGCCAGCAGCTGGGGGACAGGGGTCTATGGCTACACCTTC	CASSWGTGVYGYTF
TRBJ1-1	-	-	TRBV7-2	TGTGCCAGCAGCTTATCGACAGCCTACACTGAAGCTTTCTTT	CASSLSTAYTEAFF
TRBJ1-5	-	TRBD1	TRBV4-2	TGTGCCAGCAGCCCCGGACGGGACAGGGGGCCTCAGCCCCAGCATTTT	CASSPGRDRGPQPQHF
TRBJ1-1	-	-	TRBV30	TGTGCCTGGAGTAGACCGGGACAGAACACTGAAGCTTTCTTT	CAWSRPGQNTEAFF
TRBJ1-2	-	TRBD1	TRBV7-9	TGTGCCAGCAGCCCAATTACCGTCGGGGGACAGGGGTATGGCTACACCTTC	CASSPITVGGQGYGYTF
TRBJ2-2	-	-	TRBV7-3	TGTGCCAGCAGCCGGGACACCGGGGAGCTGTTTTTT	CASSRDTGELFF
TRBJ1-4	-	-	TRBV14	TGTGCCAGCAGCCAAGATCTTCCAACTAATGAAAAACTGTTTTTT	CASSQDLPTNEKLFF
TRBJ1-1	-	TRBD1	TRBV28	TGTGCCAGCAGTTCGAACAGGGGGCGCTGGGAAACTGAAGCTTTCTTT	CASSSNRGRWETEAFF
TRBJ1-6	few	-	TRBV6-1	TGTGCCAGCAGTGGGGGGCAGGGTTCTTATGGGAATTCACCCCTCCACTTT	CASSGGQGSYGNSPLHF
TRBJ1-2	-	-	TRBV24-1	TGTGCCACCAGTGATTCAACAGTAGGGACATGGTTGGGCTACACCTTC	CATSDSTVGTWLGYTF
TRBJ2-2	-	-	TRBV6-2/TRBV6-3	TGTGCCAGCAGTTTGAACGGGGGTTTTCTATACACCGGGGAGCTGTTTTTT	CASSLNGGFLYTGELFF
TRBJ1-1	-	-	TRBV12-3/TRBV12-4	TGTGCCAGCGGGCCTGGATCCACTGAAGCTTTCTTT	CASGPGSTEAFF
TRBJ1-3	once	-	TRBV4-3	TGCGCCAGCAGCCAAGATGCCGGGACTGGAAACACCATATATTTT	CASSQDAGTGNTIYF
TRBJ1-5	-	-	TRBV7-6	TGTGCCAGCAGCCCTATGGGCGGGCTTGATCAGCCCCAGCATTTT	CASSPMGGLDQPQHF
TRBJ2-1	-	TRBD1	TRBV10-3	TGTGCCATCAGTGGGGGACAGGGGATCGGAGGTAATGAGCAGTTCTTC	CAISGGQGIGGNEQFF
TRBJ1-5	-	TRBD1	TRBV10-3	TGTGCCATCGGAAACCGGGACAGTGCATCCCAGCCCCAGCATTTT	CAIGNRDSASQPQHF
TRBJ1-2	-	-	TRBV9	TGTGCCAGCAGCGCTCCCAGGGGCGCCTTCTATGGCTACACCTTC	CASSAPRGAFYGYTF
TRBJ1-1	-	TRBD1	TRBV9	TGTGCCAGCAGCGTAGGGGCTGGGACAGGGGACACTGAAGCTTTCTTT	CASSVGAGTGDTEAFF
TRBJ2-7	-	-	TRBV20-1	TGCAGTGCTCACATCTCCTACGAGCAGTACTTC	CSAHISYEQYF
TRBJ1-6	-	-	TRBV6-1	TGTGCCAGCAGTGAAGGCGGGGGGACAAATTCACCCCTCCACTTT	CASSEGGGTNSPLHF
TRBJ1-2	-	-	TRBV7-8	TGTGCCAGCAGCTCACAGGCTAACTATGGCTACACCTTC	CASSSQANYGYTF
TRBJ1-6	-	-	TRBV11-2	TGTGCCAGCAGCTTAGACCGTCCACCCCTCCACTTT	CASSLDRPPLHF
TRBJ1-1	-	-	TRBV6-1	TGTGCCAGCACTGAAGTTCGGAACACTGAAGCTTTCTTT	CASTEVRNTEAFF
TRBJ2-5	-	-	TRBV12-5	TGTGCTAGTGGTTTGGTACAGGTCAGGGAGGACCAAGAGACCCAGTACTTC	CASGLVQVREDQETQYF
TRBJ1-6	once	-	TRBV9	TGTGCCAGCAGCGTAGGGGCAGGAAGTAATTCACCCCTCCACTTT	CASSVGAGSNSPLHF
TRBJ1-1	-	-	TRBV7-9	TGTGCCAGCAGCTTCTTAGTCGGAGGGGGGGATACTGAAGCTTTCTTT	CASSFLVGGGDTEAFF
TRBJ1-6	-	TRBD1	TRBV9	TGTGCCAGCAGCGTAGACCCCGGACAGGGAAAATCACCCCTCCACTTT	CASSVDPGQGKSPLHF
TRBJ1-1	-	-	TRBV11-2	TGTGCCAGCAGCTTAGGGGGCCCTGGGGCTTTCTTT	CASSLGGPGAFF
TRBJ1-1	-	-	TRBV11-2	TGTGCCAGCAGCTTCGCTTTAGGGGGCACTGAAGCTTTCTTT	CASSFALGGTEAFF
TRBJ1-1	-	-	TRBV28	TGTGCCAGCAGTTTACGTGGACAGTCGAACACTGAAGCTTTCTTT	CASSLRGQSNTEAFF
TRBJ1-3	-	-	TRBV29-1	TGCAGCGTCAAAGTTGGAACAGCCCCAGGAAACACCATATATTTT	CSVKVGTAPGNTIYF
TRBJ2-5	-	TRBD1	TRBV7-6	TGTGCCAGCAGCTTGAATACCCGGGACAGCCAAGAGACCCAGTACTTC	CASSLNTRDSQETQYF
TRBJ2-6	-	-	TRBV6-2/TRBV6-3	TGTGCCAGCAGTCTTACAGGCTCCGGGTCTGGGGCCAACGTCCTGACTTTC	CASSLTGSGSGANVLTF
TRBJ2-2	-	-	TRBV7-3	TGTGCCAGCAGCTTTTCCGTCAACAGGCAGAACACCGGGGAGCTGTTTTTT	CASSFSVNRQNTGELFF
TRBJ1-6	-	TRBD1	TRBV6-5	TGTGCCAGCAGTTACGGGACAGGGCGCTATAATTCACCCCTCCACTTT	CASSYGTGRYNSPLHF
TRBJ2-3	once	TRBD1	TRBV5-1	TGCGCCAGCAGCCGACAGGGACAGGGAGGAGATACGCAGTATTTT	CASSRQGQGGDTQYF
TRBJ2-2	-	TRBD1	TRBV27	TGTGCCAGCAGCATGGGACAGGGGGCGAGTTTCACCGGGGAGCTGTTTTTT	CASSMGQGASFTGELFF
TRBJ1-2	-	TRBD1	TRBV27	TGTGCCAGCAACCCCGGGACAGGGGGGGATGGCTACACCTTC	CASNPGTGGDGYTF
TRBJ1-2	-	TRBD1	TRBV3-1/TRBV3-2	TGTGCCAGCAGCCAAGCACAGGGGGGGTATGGCTACACCTTC	CASSQAQGGYGYTF
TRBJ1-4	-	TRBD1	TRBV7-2	TGTGCCAGCAGCTTAATCCAGGGGGTTTATGGTGAAAAACTGTTTTTT	CASSLIQGVYGEKLFF
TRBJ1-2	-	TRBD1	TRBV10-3	TGTGCCATCAGTAACATCGGGACAGGGGAAGGCTACACCTTC	CAISNIGTGEGYTF
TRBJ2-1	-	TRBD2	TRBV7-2	TGTGCCAGCAGCTTACACGGAGCGGGGGTGAATGAGCAGTTCTTC	CASSLHGAGVNEQFF
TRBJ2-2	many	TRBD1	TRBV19	TGTGCCAGTATGGTCCAGGGGGTTCGCGGGGAGCTGTTTTTT	CASMVQGVRGELFF
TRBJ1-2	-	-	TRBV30	TGTGCCTTAGCCATGGGGGCAGGCTACACCTTC	CALAMGAGYTF
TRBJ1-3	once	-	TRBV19	TGTGCCAGTAGTATATCGGGGTCTGGAAACACCATATATTTT	CASSISGSGNTIYF
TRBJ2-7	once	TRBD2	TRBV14	TGTGCCAGCAGCCAAGAATGGACTAGCGGGGGGGAGCAGTACTTC	CASSQEWTSGGEQYF